Here is one T cell receptor beta chain with its context. Its antigen is unknown. The record originates from a study of regulatory and conventional T cells in RAG deficiency. Germline V gene lookup returns CDR1 LNHNV and CDR2 YYDKDF (reference sequence). The CDR3 runs 15 residues. The V and J ends lost 0 bases and 7 bases respectively, with 12 bases between them. Findings and limits, study-wide: Other subsets showed around 10-fold reductions, but Treg unique TCR beta sequences fell roughly 100-fold in these patients. Sorted Omenn CD25-high CD127-low cells may not be bona fide Tregs. In Omenn syndrome, Treg and Tconv repertoires overlapped >75%.

Using immunoSEQ multiplex PCR, the repertoire was profiled, and TCRdb retains in-frame clones only, with some absent. The sample comprises 30,000 to 40,000 clones, 89% of which are singletons, and around 13% rests with the top ten. The same sample was also studied in work on regulatory T cells. As that study records: The PCR used 52 TRBV and 13 TRBJ primers. Skewed V and J usage and few unique V-J pairs marked patient repertoires, most in Tregs.

The specimen was CD8+ T cells sorted from blood. The sequence was collected from a human donor in good health. The chain uses TRBV15 and TRBJ1-4; a weak D match, TRBD1 (6 bases). The CDR3 nucleotides are TGTGCCACCAGCAGAGACGGAGTGACAGGTGAAAAACTGTTTTTT. Its translation: CATSRDGVTGEKLFF.